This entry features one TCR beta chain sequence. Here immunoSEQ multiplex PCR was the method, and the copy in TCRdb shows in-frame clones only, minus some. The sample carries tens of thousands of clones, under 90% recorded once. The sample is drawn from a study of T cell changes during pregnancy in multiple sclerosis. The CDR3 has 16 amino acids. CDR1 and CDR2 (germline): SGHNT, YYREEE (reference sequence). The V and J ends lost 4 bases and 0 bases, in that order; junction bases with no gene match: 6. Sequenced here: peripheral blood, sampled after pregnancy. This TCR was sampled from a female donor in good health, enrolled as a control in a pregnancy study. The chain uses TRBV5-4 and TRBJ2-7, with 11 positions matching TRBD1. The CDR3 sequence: CASSGGTGGFSYEQYF. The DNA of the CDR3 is TGTGCCAGCAGCGGTGGGACAGGGGGGTTCTCCTACGAGCAGTACTTC.